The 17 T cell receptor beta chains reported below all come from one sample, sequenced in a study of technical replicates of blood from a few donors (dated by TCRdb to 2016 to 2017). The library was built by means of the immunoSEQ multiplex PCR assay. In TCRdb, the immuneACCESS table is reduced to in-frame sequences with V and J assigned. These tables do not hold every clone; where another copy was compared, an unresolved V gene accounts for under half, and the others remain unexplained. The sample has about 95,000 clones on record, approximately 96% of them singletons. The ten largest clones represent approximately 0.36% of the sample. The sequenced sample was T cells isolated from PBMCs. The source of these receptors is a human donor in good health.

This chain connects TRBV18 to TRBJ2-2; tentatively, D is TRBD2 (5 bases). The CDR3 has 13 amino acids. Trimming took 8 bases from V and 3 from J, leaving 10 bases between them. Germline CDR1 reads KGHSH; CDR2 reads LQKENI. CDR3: CASKLDYTGELFF. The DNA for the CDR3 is TGTGCCAGCAAACTGGACTACACCGGGGAGCTGTTTTTT.

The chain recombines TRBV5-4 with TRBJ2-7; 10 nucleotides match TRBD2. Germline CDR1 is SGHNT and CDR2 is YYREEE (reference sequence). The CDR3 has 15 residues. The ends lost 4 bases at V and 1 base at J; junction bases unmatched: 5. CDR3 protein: CASSRSAGGSYEQYF. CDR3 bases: TGTGCCAGCAGCCGATCAGCGGGAGGGTCCTACGAGCAGTACTTC.

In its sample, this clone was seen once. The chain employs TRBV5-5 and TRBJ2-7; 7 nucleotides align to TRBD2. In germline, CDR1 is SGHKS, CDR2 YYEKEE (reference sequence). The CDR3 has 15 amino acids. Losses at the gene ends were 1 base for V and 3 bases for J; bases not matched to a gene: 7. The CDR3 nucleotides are TGTGCCAGCAGCTTGAGCGGGGAATCTGTCTACGAGCAGTACTTC. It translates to CASSLSGESVYEQYF.

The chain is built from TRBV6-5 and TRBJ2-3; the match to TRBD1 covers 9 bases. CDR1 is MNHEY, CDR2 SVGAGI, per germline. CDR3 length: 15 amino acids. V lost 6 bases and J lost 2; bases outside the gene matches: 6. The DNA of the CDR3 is TGTGCCAGCAGGAGGACAGGGGTGTTCACAGATACGCAGTATTTT. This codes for CASRRTGVFTDTQYF.

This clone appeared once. The CDR3, as DNA: TGTGCCAGCAGCTTTTTGTTGGCGGGAGCATCAGAGACCCAGTACTTC. It is translated as CASSFLLAGASETQYF. The chain carries TRBV7-9 and TRBJ2-5, with 7 bases matching TRBD2. Unmatched junction bases numbered 11, after V lost 3 bases and J lost 4 bases. Germline CDR1 is SEHNR and CDR2 is FQNEAQ (reference sequence). The CDR3 is 16 amino acids.

For the CDR3, the DNA is TGTGCCAGCAGCCGACCCCCGAGGGGGCGTTTTAACAATGAGCAGTTCTTC. This translates into CASSRPPRGRFNNEQFF. The rearrangement uses TRBV28 and TRBJ2-1; the match to TRBD1 covers 7 bases. The trim removed 6 bases at V and 5 bases at J, leaving 16 bases unmatched. From germline, CDR1 is MDHEN and CDR2 SYDVKM. The length of the CDR3 is 17 residues.

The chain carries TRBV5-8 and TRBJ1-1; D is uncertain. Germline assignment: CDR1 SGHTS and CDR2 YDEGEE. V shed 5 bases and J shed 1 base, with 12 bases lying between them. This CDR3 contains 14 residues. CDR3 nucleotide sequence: TGTGCCAGCAGATCAGAAATCCGGAACACTGAAGCTTTCTTT. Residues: CASRSEIRNTEAFF.

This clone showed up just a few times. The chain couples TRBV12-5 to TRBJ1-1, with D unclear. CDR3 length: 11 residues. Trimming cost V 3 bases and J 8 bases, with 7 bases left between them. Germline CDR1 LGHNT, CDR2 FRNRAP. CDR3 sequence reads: CASGFAGEAFF. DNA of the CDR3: TGTGCTAGTGGTTTCGCGGGAGAAGCTTTCTTT.

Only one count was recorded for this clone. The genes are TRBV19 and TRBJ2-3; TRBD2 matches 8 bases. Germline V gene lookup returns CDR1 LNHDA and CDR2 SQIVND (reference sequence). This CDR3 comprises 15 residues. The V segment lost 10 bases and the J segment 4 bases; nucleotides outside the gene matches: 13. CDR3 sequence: CATNSLAGGPDTQYF. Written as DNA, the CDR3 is TGTGCCACCAACTCCCTAGCGGGCGGACCAGATACGCAGTATTTT.

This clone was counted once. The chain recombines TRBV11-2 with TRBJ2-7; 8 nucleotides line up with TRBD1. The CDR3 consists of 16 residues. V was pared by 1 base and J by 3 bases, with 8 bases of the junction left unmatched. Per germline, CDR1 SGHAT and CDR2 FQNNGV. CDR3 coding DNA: TGTGCCAGCAGCTTAGTCAGGGACAGGTCTAGCTACGAGCAGTACTTC. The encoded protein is CASSLVRDRSSYEQYF. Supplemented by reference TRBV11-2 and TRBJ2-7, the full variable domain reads EAGVAQSPRYKIIEKRQSVAFWCNPISGHATLYWYQQILGQGPKLLIQFQNNGVVDDSQLPKDRFSAERLKGVDSTLKIQPAKLEDSAVYLCASSLVRDRSSYEQYFGPGTRLTVT.

The DNA of the CDR3 is TGTGCCAGCAGCCATCCTCGTAGGACATACGAGCAGTACTTC. Amino acids: CASSHPRRTYEQYF. V usage is TRBV4-2 and J usage is TRBJ2-7; perhaps TRBD1 as D (5 bases). V lost 3 bases, J lost 4 bases, and 13 bases lay in between. The CDR3 sequence is 14 residues long. Germline CDR1 reads LGHNA; CDR2 reads YNFKEQ.

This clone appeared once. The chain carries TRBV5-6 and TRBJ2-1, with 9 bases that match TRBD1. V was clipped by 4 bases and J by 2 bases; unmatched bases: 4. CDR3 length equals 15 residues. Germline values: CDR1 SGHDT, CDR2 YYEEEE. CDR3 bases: TGTGCCAGCAGCAATGGGGACAGGGCCTACAATGAGCAGTTCTTC. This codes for CASSNGDRAYNEQFF.

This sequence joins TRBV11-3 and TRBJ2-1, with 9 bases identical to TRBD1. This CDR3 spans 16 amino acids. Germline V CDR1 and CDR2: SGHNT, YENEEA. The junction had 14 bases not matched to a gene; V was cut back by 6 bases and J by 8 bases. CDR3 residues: CASSLRTGGAADEQFF. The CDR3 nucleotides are TGTGCCAGCAGTTTAAGAACAGGGGGCGCAGCCGATGAGCAGTTCTTC.

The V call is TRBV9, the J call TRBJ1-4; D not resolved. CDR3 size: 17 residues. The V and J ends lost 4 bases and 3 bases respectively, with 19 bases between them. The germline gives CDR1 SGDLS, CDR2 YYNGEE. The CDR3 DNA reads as TGTGCCAGCAGCTTCCACCCTAGCGGTGGGTCTAATGAAAAACTGTTTTTT. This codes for CASSFHPSGGSNEKLFF.

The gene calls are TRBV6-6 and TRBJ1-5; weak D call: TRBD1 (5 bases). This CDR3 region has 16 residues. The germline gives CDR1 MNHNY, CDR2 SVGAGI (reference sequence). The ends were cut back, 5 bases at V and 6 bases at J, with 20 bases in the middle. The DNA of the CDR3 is TGTGCCAGCAGTATCTCCCGGGCCCAGGGAGGTCAGCCCCAGCATTTT. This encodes CASSISRAQGGQPQHF.

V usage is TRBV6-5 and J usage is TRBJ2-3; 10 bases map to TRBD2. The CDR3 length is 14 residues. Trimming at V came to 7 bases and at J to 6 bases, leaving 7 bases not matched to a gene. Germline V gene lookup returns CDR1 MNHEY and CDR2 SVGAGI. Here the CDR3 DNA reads TGTGCCAGCATCCCTAGCGGGAGTTCGGATACGCAGTATTTT. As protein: CASIPSGSSDTQYF.

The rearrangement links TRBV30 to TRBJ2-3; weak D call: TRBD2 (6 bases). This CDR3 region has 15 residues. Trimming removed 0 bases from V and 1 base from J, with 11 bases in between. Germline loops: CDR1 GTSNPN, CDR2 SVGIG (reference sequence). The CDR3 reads CAWSVHGSGTDTQYF. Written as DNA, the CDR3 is TGTGCCTGGAGTGTACACGGGAGTGGCACAGATACGCAGTATTTT.